The 22 T cell receptor beta chains presented below share a single source sample, sequenced in a study of cytomegalovirus exposure and HLA in healthy donors. In the PCR, 60 Vbeta and 13 Jbeta primers were used. Profiling relied on immunoSEQ multiplex PCR, and the TCRdb table lists in-frame clones only, not all of them. This table holds roughly 130,000 clones, roughly 84% found once. Sample: PBMCs. These receptors originate from a young woman in good health and CMV-seropositive.

CDR3 sequence: CASRPQGARYEQYF. The CDR3 DNA reads as TGTGCCAGCAGACCCCAGGGGGCGAGATACGAGCAGTACTTC. The chain is built from TRBV27 and TRBJ2-5, with 8 bases identical to TRBD1. The J call may be wrong; the DNA end is better matched by TRBJ2-7. Germline V gene data show CDR1 as MNHEY and CDR2 as SMNVEV (reference sequence). The CDR3 sequence is 14 residues long.

Only one count was recorded for this clone. This chain links TRBV7-9 with TRBJ1-1, with D possibly TRBD1 on 6 matching bases. The CDR3 contains 14 residues. The germline V gene has CDR1 SEHNR and CDR2 FQNEAQ (reference sequence). Trimming removed 5 bases at V and 1 base at J, with 11 bases between. In DNA, the CDR3 is TGTGCCAGCAGCCGACAGGCGCCGAACACTGAAGCTTTCTTT. This gives the protein CASSRQAPNTEAFF.

DNA for the CDR3: TGTGCCAGCAGTTATGGTTCCAGATTATCCTACGAGCAGTACTTC. Amino acids: CASSYGSRLSYEQYF. The rearrangement uses TRBV6-5 and TRBJ2-7; unclear D gene. Germline lookup yields CDR1 MNHEY and CDR2 SVGAGI. The germline V and J ends were trimmed by 3 bases and 1 base, with 13 bases remaining between them. This CDR3 spans 15 amino acids.

V usage is TRBV18 and J usage is TRBJ1-2, with D tentatively TRBD1 (6 bases). Germline values: CDR1 KGHSH, CDR2 LQKENI. Trimming took 3 bases from V and 4 from J, leaving 9 bases between them. This CDR3 spans 13 amino acids. The CDR3 DNA sequence: TGTGCCAGCTCACCGACAGGACCCTATGGCTACACCTTC. It is translated as CASSPTGPYGYTF.

This clone occurred a few times. The chain uses TRBV5-1 and TRBJ2-1; perhaps TRBD2 as D (6 bases). The V end was cut by 0 bases, the J end by 5 bases, with 12 bases between. The CDR3 loop spans 15 amino acids. CDR1 and CDR2 from the germline V gene are SGHRS and YFSETQ. The CDR3 bases are TGCGCCAGCAGCTTGGGGGGGACTTTAAACAATGAGCAGTTCTTC. It specifies CASSLGGTLNNEQFF.

This chain joins TRBV15 and TRBJ2-2, with 8 nucleotides matching TRBD1. This CDR3 contains 16 residues. V shed 0 bases, J shed 4 bases, and the junction held 4 bases outside the gene matches. The germline CDR1 and CDR2 sequences are LNHNV and YYDKDF (reference sequence). CDR3: CATSREGTGVTGELFF. For the CDR3, the DNA is TGTGCCACCAGCAGAGAGGGGACAGGAGTCACCGGGGAGCTGTTTTTT.

The V and J genes are TRBV19 and TRBJ2-6; 9 bases map to TRBD1. Trimming took 5 bases from V and 2 from J; bases not matched to a gene: 4. The CDR3 is 16 amino acids. CDR1 is LNHDA and CDR2 is SQIVND in the germline V gene (reference sequence). The CDR3, as DNA: TGTGCCAGTAGTGTTGACAGGGGGACTGGGGCCAACGTCCTGACTTTC. Residues: CASSVDRGTGANVLTF.

The chain links TRBV4-1 to TRBJ1-1; D is perhaps TRBD1 (5 bases). Trimming removed 3 bases from V and 7 bases from J, with 12 bases in between. The CDR3 contains 13 residues. In germline, CDR1 is MGHRA, CDR2 YSYEKL. The CDR3 coding sequence is TGCGCCAGCAGCCACAGACTTGACAGTGAAGCTTTCTTT. Protein: CASSHRLDSEAFF.

The table lists this clone with a count of one. The CDR3 loop reads CATAKTGGYTEAFF. The CDR3 DNA reads TGTGCCACTGCGAAAACAGGGGGCTACACTGAAGCTTTCTTT. This chain joins TRBV28 and TRBJ1-1; TRBD1 agrees at 9 bases. Germline CDR1 is MDHEN and CDR2 is SYDVKM. J was trimmed by 3 bases and V by 10 bases; bases with no gene match: 9. The CDR3 loop spans 14 amino acids.

CDR3 coding DNA: TGTGCCAGCAGTACGAACAGGGGGAGAAAGACCCAGTACTTC. Residues: CASSTNRGRKTQYF. This chain links TRBV28 with TRBJ2-5; 8 positions agree with TRBD1. Germline V CDR1 and CDR2: MDHEN, SYDVKM. V lost 5 bases and J lost 6; bases outside the gene matches: 8. The CDR3 is 14 residues long.

The chain joins TRBV5-6 to TRBJ2-7, with D uncertain. V was cut by 7 bases and J by 2 bases, with 16 bases left in between. This CDR3 spans 14 amino acids. Germline V gives CDR1 SGHDT, CDR2 YYEEEE. The CDR3 DNA sequence: TGTGCCAGCTCCGTGGCCTCGAACGCCTACGAGCAGTACTTC. This encodes CASSVASNAYEQYF.

The chain carries TRBV6-5 and TRBJ1-1; 10 nucleotides agree with TRBD1. The germline gives CDR1 MNHEY, CDR2 SVGAGI. The CDR3 runs to 15 residues. The V segment lost 2 bases and the J segment 3 bases; nucleotides outside the gene matches: 3. The CDR3 is CASSYGTGVYTEAFF. The CDR3 DNA is TGTGCCAGCAGTTACGGGACAGGGGTTTACACTGAAGCTTTCTTT.

CDR3 in amino acids: CASSRRGFTDTQYF. The CDR3 nucleotides read TGTGCCAGCAGTCGTAGGGGTTTCACAGATACGCAGTATTTT. The J gene is TRBJ2-3, the V gene TRBV27; TRBD1 is a possible D gene (5 bases). Germline V gene sequence: CDR1 MNHEY, CDR2 SMNVEV (reference sequence). The CDR3 covers 14 residues. Trimming took 5 bases from V and 2 from J, leaving 11 bases between them.

The DNA for the CDR3 is TGTGCCAGCCAGGGAGGGGGACTAGCGGGGGTGACCCAGTACTTC. Translation: CASQGGGLAGVTQYF. V gene TRBV28 combines with J gene TRBJ2-5; 14 positions match TRBD2. The CDR3 is 15 residues long. V gave up 8 bases and J gave up 7 bases; unmatched junction bases: 9. Per the germline V gene, CDR1 is MDHEN and CDR2 is SYDVKM.

The chain recombines TRBV5-6 with TRBJ2-3; 8 bases fit TRBD2. The CDR3 is 13 residues long. Trimming at V came to 7 bases and at J to 2 bases, leaving 3 bases not matched to a gene. The germline gives CDR1 SGHDT, CDR2 YYEEEE. CDR3 sequence (DNA): TGTGCCAGCTCGGGGGGGCCCACAGATACGCAGTATTTT. It is translated as CASSGGPTDTQYF.

The chain employs TRBV6-6 and TRBJ1-1, with D possibly matching TRBD1 (6 bases). The V gene lost 0 bases and the J gene lost 7 bases, with 6 bases spanning the gap. CDR1 is MNHNY and CDR2 is SVGAGI in the germline V gene (reference sequence). The CDR3 has 12 residues. The CDR3 here is CASSYSTGEAFF. The CDR3 bases are TGTGCCAGCAGTTACTCGACAGGTGAAGCTTTCTTT.

This clone was seen more than once but under ten times. The DNA of the CDR3 is TGTGCCAGCAGTGTAGAGGGGGCCGCCACTAATGAAAAACTGTTTTTT. Translating gives CASSVEGAATNEKLFF. This sequence joins TRBV2 and TRBJ1-4; 7 positions match TRBD1. Germline V gives CDR1 SNHLY, CDR2 FYNNEI. This CDR3 has 16 residues. Trimming took 4 bases from V and 2 from J; bases not matched to a gene: 7.

The chain is built from TRBV19 and TRBJ2-1, with D possibly TRBD2 on 5 matching bases. V gave up 0 bases and J gave up 7 bases, with 16 bases separating them. From germline, CDR1 is LNHDA and CDR2 SQIVND (reference sequence). This CDR3 is 16 amino acids long. In DNA form, the CDR3 reads TGTGCCAGTAGTATAGACTCGGGATACCGAGGGAATGAGCAGTTCTTC. This translates into CASSIDSGYRGNEQFF.

The DNA of the CDR3 is TGCGCCAGCAGCTTGGTTGACAGGGGACCCTTCTATGGCTACACCTTC. Its protein product is CASSLVDRGPFYGYTF. The chain has TRBV5-1 and TRBJ1-2, with 8 bases matching TRBD1. The CDR3 is 16 residues long. The germline V gene has CDR1 SGHRS and CDR2 YFSETQ. Trimming took 0 bases from V and 4 from J; bases not matched to a gene: 8.

The J gene is TRBJ2-2, the V gene TRBV11-2, with D perhaps matching TRBD2 (5 bases). V shed 1 base and J shed 6 bases, with 9 bases lying between them. The germline gives CDR1 SGHAT, CDR2 FQNNGV. This CDR3 has 14 residues. In nucleotides, the CDR3 is TGTGCCAGCAGCTTAGCGATCGGGGCCGGGGAGCTGTTTTTT. Translated: CASSLAIGAGELFF.

CDR3 nucleotides: TGTGCCAGCAGCAGGGACACGTCGAGCGGCAATGAGCAGTTCTTC. Translating it yields CASSRDTSSGNEQFF. The V and J genes are TRBV2 and TRBJ2-1; D is possibly TRBD1 (6 bases). The CDR3 loop spans 15 amino acids. Germline CDR1 is SNHLY and CDR2 is FYNNEI. The V end was cut by 6 bases, the J end by 6 bases, with 18 bases between.

The V call is TRBV7-2, the J call TRBJ2-7; tentatively, D is TRBD2 (6 bases). V was trimmed by 6 bases and J by 2 bases, leaving 14 bases between them. The germline V gene has CDR1 SGHTA and CDR2 FQGNSA. The CDR3 contains 14 residues. CDR3 in amino acids: CASRGGNIPYEQYF. CDR3 nucleotide sequence: TGTGCCAGCAGGGGAGGTAATATCCCCTACGAGCAGTACTTC.